The sequence of this TCR beta chain was determined in a study of blood T cell repertoires in COVID-19. Study-wide background: Samples representing acute and convalescent COVID-19 were sourced from the United States, Italy and Spain. Sources were T cells, B-cell-depleted T cells, or PBMCs; the material itself was cDNA or gDNA.

Original processing methods: By means of reference gene primer amplification, nucleated cell counts were estimated. Only in-frame clones appear in the TCRdb table, and some are missing; sequencing was by immunoSEQ multiplex PCR. V, J and clone size are taken as reported in that table, and D and trimming were inferred from the DNA itself. The table lists 88,000 or so clones, around nine tenths of them singletons, with roughly 2.3% in the top ten. This CDR3 contains 13 residues. The V segment lost 5 bases and the J segment 10 bases; nucleotides outside the gene matches: 2. Germline CDR1 is SGHTA and CDR2 is FQGNSA.

The origin of this receptor is a man aged 45-60 years with acute or convalescent COVID-19. Sequenced: peripheral blood. The V gene is TRBV7-2, the J gene TRBJ2-1, with TRBD2 matching 13 bases. The CDR3 DNA follows: TGTGCCAGCAGCCCGGGACTAGCGGGAGAGCAGTTCTTC. Translation gives CASSPGLAGEQFF. Filled out from reference TRBV7-2 and TRBJ2-1, the complete variable domain reads GAGVSQSPSNKVTEKGKDVELRCDPISGHTALYWYRQSLGQGLEFLIYFQGNSAPDKSGLPSDRFSAERTGGSVSTLTIQRTQQEDSAVYLCASSPGLAGEQFFGPGTRLTVL.